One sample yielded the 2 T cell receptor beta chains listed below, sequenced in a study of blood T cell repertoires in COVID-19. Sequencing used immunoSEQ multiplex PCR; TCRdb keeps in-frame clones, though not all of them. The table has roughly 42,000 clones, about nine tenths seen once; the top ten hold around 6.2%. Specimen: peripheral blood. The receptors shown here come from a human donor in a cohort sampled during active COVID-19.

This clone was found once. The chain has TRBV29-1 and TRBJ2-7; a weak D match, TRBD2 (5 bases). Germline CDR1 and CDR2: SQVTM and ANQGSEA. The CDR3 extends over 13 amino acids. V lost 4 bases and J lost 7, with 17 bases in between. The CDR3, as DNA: TGCAGCGTTGTTGTTCAATCGGGGTCAGAGCAGTACTTC. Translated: CSVVVQSGSEQYF.

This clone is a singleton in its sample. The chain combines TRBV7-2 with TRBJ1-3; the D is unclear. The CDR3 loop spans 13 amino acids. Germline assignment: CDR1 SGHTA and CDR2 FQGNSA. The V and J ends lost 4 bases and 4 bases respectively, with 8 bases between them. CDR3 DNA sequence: TGTGCCAGCAGCTCCGCCCAGGGAAACACCATATATTTT. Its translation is CASSSAQGNTIYF.